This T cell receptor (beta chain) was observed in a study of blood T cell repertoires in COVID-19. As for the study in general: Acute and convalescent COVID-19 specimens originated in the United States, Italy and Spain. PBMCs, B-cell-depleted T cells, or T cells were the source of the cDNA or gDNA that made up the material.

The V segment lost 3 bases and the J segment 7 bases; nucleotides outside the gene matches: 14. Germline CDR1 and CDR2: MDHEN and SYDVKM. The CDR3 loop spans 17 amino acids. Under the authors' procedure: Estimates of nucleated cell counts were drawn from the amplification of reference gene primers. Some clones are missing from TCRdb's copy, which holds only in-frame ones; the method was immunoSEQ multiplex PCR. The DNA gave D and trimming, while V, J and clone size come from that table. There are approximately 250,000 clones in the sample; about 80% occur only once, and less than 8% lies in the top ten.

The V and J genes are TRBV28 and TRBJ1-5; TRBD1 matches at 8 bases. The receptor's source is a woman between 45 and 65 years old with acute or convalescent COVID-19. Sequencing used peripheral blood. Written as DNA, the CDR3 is TGTGCCAGCAGTTTCCCGCCCCCCGGACAGGGTTACCAGCCCCAGCATTTT. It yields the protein CASSFPPPGQGYQPQHF.